The following is a T cell receptor (beta chain) sequence with its context. Produced via immunoSEQ multiplex PCR; TCRdb's table is partial and in-frame only. The sample has around 190,000 clones; roughly three quarters are singletons. The data originate from a study of cytomegalovirus exposure and HLA in healthy donors. This clonotype was sampled from a woman in her 30s in good health and CMV-seronegative. The material sequenced was PBMCs.

CDR3 nucleotides: TGTGCCAGCAGCTGTAAGGGGACTAGCGGTAGCACAGATACGCAGTATTTT. Residues: CASSCKGTSGSTDTQYF. The gene calls are TRBV21-1 and TRBJ2-3; the table gives TRBD2 as D, unverified against the DNA. TRBV21-1 is a recognized pseudogene. This CDR3 is built from 17 residues.